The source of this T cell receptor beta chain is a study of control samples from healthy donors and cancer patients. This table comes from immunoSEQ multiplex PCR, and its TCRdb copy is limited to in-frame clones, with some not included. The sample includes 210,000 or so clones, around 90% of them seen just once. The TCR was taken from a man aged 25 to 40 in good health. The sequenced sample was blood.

As DNA, the CDR3 is TGTGCCAGCAGCCCTGGACAGAACCACTATGGCTACACCTTC. Translation gives CASSPGQNHYGYTF. This sequence joins TRBV9 and TRBJ1-2, with a weak D call TRBD1 (6 bases). Germline values: CDR1 SGDLS, CDR2 YYNGEE. This CDR3 has 14 amino acids. Trimming pared 4 bases from V and 3 bases from J, leaving 13 bases between.